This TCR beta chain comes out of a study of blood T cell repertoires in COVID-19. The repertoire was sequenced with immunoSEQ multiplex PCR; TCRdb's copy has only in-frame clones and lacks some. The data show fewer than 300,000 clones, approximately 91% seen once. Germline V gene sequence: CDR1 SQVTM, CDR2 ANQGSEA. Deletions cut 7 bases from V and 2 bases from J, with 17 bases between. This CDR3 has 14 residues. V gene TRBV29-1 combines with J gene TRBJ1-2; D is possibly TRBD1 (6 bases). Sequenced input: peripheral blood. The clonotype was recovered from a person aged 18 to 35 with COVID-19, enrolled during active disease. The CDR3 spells CSAPSGRGNYGYTF. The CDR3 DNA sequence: TGCAGCGCCCCCAGCGGCAGGGGAAACTATGGCTACACCTTC.